These 32 T cell receptor beta chains came from one sample sequenced in a study of blood T cell repertoires in COVID-19 (dated by TCRdb to about 2020). The protocol used for the library was the immunoSEQ multiplex PCR assay. The immuneACCESS repertoire file appears here via TCRdb, limited to in-frame rearrangements. These files lack a portion of the clones; in checked studies, under half of the deficit traces to unresolved V genes, and the cause of the others is not known. The table for this sample lists 200,000 to 250,000 clones; roughly 89% of them were counted only once. The ten top clones hold around 4% of the sample. The sample was PBMCs or T cells enriched from blood (not recorded which). Receptors originate from a woman in her 30s who had recovered from COVID-19.

The chain uses TRBV2 and TRBJ1-6; possible D gene TRBD1, 6 bases. Germline lookup yields CDR1 SNHLY and CDR2 FYNNEI. There are 12 residues in the CDR3. The V end lost 5 bases, the J end lost 11 bases, and 10 bases lay between the germline ends. DNA for the CDR3: TGTGCCAGCAGTCCGCAGGGGCCACCCCTCCACTTT. This encodes CASSPQGPPLHF.

The chain is built from TRBV28 and TRBJ1-5, with 9 bases matching TRBD1. CDR3 length: 15 amino acids. Per germline, CDR1 MDHEN and CDR2 SYDVKM. The V segment lost 7 bases and the J segment 7 bases; nucleotides outside the gene matches: 11. The CDR3 DNA is TGTGCCAGCACCCTCGGGACAGGGAATCGGCAGCCCCAGCATTTT. Protein sequence: CASTLGTGNRQPQHF.

This chain connects TRBV9 to TRBJ1-6; possible D gene TRBD1, 5 bases. Between the trimmed V and J ends, which lost 0 bases and 11 bases, there was a span of 12 bases. CDR3 size: 14 residues. In germline, CDR1 is SGDLS, CDR2 YYNGEE. CDR3 loop: CASSVEGWRPPLHF. CDR3 nucleotide sequence: TGTGCCAGCAGCGTAGAGGGGTGGCGGCCACCCCTCCACTTT.

A single count supports this clone. V gene TRBV7-9 combines with J gene TRBJ2-7; a weak D match, TRBD2 (5 bases). V lost 5 bases, J lost 4 bases, and 15 bases lay in between. Germline-derived CDR1 and CDR2 are SEHNR and FQNEAQ (reference sequence). The length of the CDR3 is 14 residues. In DNA, the CDR3 is TGTGCCAGCAGCCGAAATACCGGGATTTACGAGCAGTACTTC. Its protein product is CASSRNTGIYEQYF.

The chain links TRBV7-2 to TRBJ1-2; D gene unclear. This CDR3 region has 14 residues. Germline loops: CDR1 SGHTA, CDR2 FQGNSA. V was clipped by 5 bases and J by 4 bases, with 14 bases between them. The CDR3: CASSPARTPYGYTF. As DNA, the CDR3 is TGTGCCAGCAGCCCCGCCCGCACTCCCTATGGCTACACCTTC.

The genes are TRBV2 and TRBJ1-6; 9 nucleotides line up with TRBD1. The CDR3 has 14 amino acids. CDR1 is SNHLY, CDR2 FYNNEI, per germline. V shed 4 bases, J shed 10 bases, and the junction held 5 bases outside the gene matches. The CDR3 reads CASSARTGESPLHF. CDR3 nucleotide sequence: TGTGCCAGCAGTGCGAGGACAGGGGAATCACCCCTCCACTTT.

This clone was observed a handful of times. This rearrangement joins TRBV4-2 to TRBJ1-2; D unclear. This CDR3 has 16 amino acids. The V gene's germline CDR1 is LGHNA and CDR2 YNFKEQ. V was cut by 2 bases and J by 1 base, with 14 bases left in between. The DNA for the CDR3 is TGTGCCAGCAGCCAATCAACAGCGGAACGTAACTATGGCTACACCTTC. It codes for CASSQSTAERNYGYTF.

V is TRBV2 and J is TRBJ2-1, with TRBD1 identical over 7 bases. CDR1 and CDR2 (germline): SNHLY, FYNNEI. The V gene end was trimmed by 6 bases and the J gene end by 0 bases; junction bases not matched to a gene: 5. The CDR3 runs to 15 residues. CDR3 coding DNA: TGTGCCAGCAGGGCGACAGGGAGCTCCTACAATGAGCAGTTCTTC. Translated, it gives CASRATGSSYNEQFF. Drawing the rest from reference TRBV2 and TRBJ2-1, the complete variable domain is EPEVTQTPSHQVTQMGQEVILRCVPISNHLYFYWYRQILGQKVEFLVSFYNNEISEKSEIFDDQFSVERPDGSNFTLKIRSTKLEDSAMYFCASRATGSSYNEQFFGPGTRLTVL.

The chain joins TRBV27 to TRBJ2-7; 7 bases are a match to TRBD1. This CDR3 spans 15 amino acids. Germline assignment: CDR1 MNHEY and CDR2 SMNVEV (reference sequence). V was pared by 8 bases and J by 7 bases, with 17 bases of the junction left unmatched. This CDR3 is CASRLRAGGIWEQYF. The DNA of the CDR3 is TGTGCCAGCCGCTTGAGGGCAGGGGGAATATGGGAGCAGTACTTC.

V usage is TRBV7-9 and J usage is TRBJ2-7, with TRBD1 identical over 8 bases. Trimming removed 1 base from V and 7 bases from J; junction bases left unmatched: 3. The CDR3 totals 13 residues. Germline loops: CDR1 SEHNR, CDR2 FQNEAQ (reference sequence). DNA for the CDR3: TGTGCCAGCAGCTTAGTCCGGACAGGGGAGCAGTACTTC. Its protein product is CASSLVRTGEQYF.

This clone has just one count. This sequence joins TRBV5-4 and TRBJ2-5, with D perhaps matching TRBD2 (5 bases). The germline V and J ends were trimmed by 4 bases and 4 bases, with 14 bases remaining between them. CDR1 is SGHNT and CDR2 is YYREEE in the germline V gene (reference sequence). The CDR3 consists of 14 residues. CDR3 sequence reads: CASSPSGSGETQYF. The CDR3 DNA reads TGTGCCAGCAGCCCGAGCGGCTCCGGAGAGACCCAGTACTTC.

This sequence joins TRBV2 and TRBJ2-1; D may be TRBD1 (6 bases). The length of the CDR3 is 16 residues. The ends were cut back, 4 bases at V and 1 base at J, with 14 bases in the middle. The V gene's germline CDR1 is SNHLY and CDR2 FYNNEI. Here the CDR3 reads CASSARVGGSYNEQFF. The CDR3, as DNA: TGTGCCAGCAGTGCCCGGGTAGGGGGATCCTACAATGAGCAGTTCTTC.

The chain uses TRBV4-2 and TRBJ2-7, with a weak D call TRBD2 (6 bases). Trimming stripped 1 base from V and 3 bases from J, with 16 bases between. Per germline, CDR1 LGHNA and CDR2 YNFKEQ. The CDR3 has 16 residues. This CDR3 reads CASSQGYSGALYEQYF. CDR3 nucleotides: TGTGCCAGCAGCCAAGGTTATTCGGGAGCACTCTACGAGCAGTACTTC.

This chain links TRBV4-1 with TRBJ2-1; D gene ambiguous. V lost 2 bases, J lost 0 bases, and 11 bases lay in between. Germline V gene lookup returns CDR1 MGHRA and CDR2 YSYEKL. This CDR3 contains 16 residues. CDR3 in DNA: TGCGCCAGCAGCCAACCGCTTCGGAGCTCCTACAATGAGCAGTTCTTC. It codes for CASSQPLRSSYNEQFF.

The genes are TRBV3-1 (or the pseudogene TRBV3-2) and TRBJ2-5, with a possible D match to TRBD2 (5 bases). V was pared by 0 bases and J by 12 bases, with 23 bases between. This CDR3 spans 16 amino acids. Germline V lookup: CDR1 LGHDT, CDR2 YNNKEL (reference sequence). CDR3 amino acids: CASSQEYLPGSAYEYF. CDR3 coding DNA: TGTGCCAGCAGCCAAGAATATCTTCCGGGATCGGCCTATGAGTACTTC.

The chain uses TRBV5-6 and TRBJ1-1; 9 nucleotides align to TRBD1. With 3 bases clipped from V and 4 bases from J, the junction kept 10 bases outside the gene matches. The CDR3 extends over 16 amino acids. Germline V lookup: CDR1 SGHDT, CDR2 YYEEEE. Here the CDR3 DNA reads TGTGCCAGCAGCTGGCTTGGAAGGACAGGGGTCACTGAAGCTTTCTTT. It specifies CASSWLGRTGVTEAFF.

V and J are TRBV19 and TRBJ1-2, with TRBD1 as a possible D gene (6 bases). Germline CDR1 LNHDA, CDR2 SQIVND (reference sequence). The germline V and J ends were trimmed by 5 bases and 0 bases, with 10 bases remaining between them. This CDR3 is 14 amino acids long. CDR3 protein: CASSSDRANYGYTF. The CDR3 DNA is TGTGCCAGTAGTTCGGACAGAGCTAACTATGGCTACACCTTC.

This chain uses TRBV6-2 or TRBV6-3 with TRBJ2-3; 7 bases agree with TRBD1. The CDR3 is 14 residues long. CDR1 MNHEY and CDR2 SVGEGT come from the germline V gene. The V gene end was trimmed by 5 bases and the J gene end by 3 bases; junction bases not matched to a gene: 5. CDR3 residues: CASSTGAGTDTQYF. In DNA, the CDR3 is TGTGCCAGCAGTACAGGGGCTGGAACAGATACGCAGTATTTT.

J is TRBJ1-6 and V is TRBV7-2; D perhaps matches TRBD1 (5 bases). Trimming cost V 5 bases and J 7 bases, with 18 bases left between them. The CDR3 runs 16 residues. From germline, CDR1 is SGHTA and CDR2 FQGNSA. The CDR3 is CASSESGSSSNSPLHF. The CDR3 bases are TGTGCCAGCAGCGAGTCAGGGTCTTCCTCAAATTCACCCCTCCACTTT. Full variable domain (rest looked up from reference TRBV7-2 and TRBJ1-6): GAGVSQSPSNKVTEKGKDVELRCDPISGHTALYWYRQSLGQGLEFLIYFQGNSAPDKSGLPSDRFSAERTGGSVSTLTIQRTQQEDSAVYLCASSESGSSSNSPLHFGNGTRLTVT.

This clone was observed a few times. The V gene is TRBV23-1, the J gene TRBJ1-2; D possibly corresponds to TRBD1 (5 bases). TRBV23-1 is treated as an ORF (open reading frame) with a function not yet certain. The CDR3 loop spans 20 amino acids. Deletions cut 3 bases from V and 0 bases from J, with 26 bases between. The CDR3 protein is CASSHPYRFLSPQPNYGYTF. DNA of the CDR3: TGCGCCAGCAGTCATCCCTACAGGTTTCTGTCACCTCAACCTAACTATGGCTACACCTTC.

Note on this clone: The junction departs from germline at one end; a sequencing error may be responsible. V usage is TRBV28 and J usage is TRBJ2-2, with 16 bases lining up with TRBD2. Looked up from germline, CDR1 is MDHEN and CDR2 is SYDVKM. The CDR3 consists of 16 residues. The CDR3 DNA follows: TGTGCCACCGGGACTAGCGGGAGGGTGAACGCCGGGGAGCTGTTTTTT. This encodes CATGTSGRVNAGELFF.

This sequence joins TRBV9 and TRBJ2-3; 10 bases are a match to TRBD2. V shed 0 bases, J shed 0 bases, and the junction held 7 bases outside the gene matches. Germline assignment: CDR1 SGDLS and CDR2 YYNGEE. This CDR3 region has 18 residues. The CDR3 is CASSVEVAGGISTDTQYF. The DNA of the CDR3 is TGTGCCAGCAGCGTAGAGGTAGCGGGGGGAATTAGCACAGATACGCAGTATTTT.

Only one count was recorded for this clone. The chain employs TRBV28 and TRBJ2-7; 15 bases are a match to TRBD2. J was trimmed by 2 bases and V by 4 bases; bases with no gene match: 0. CDR3 length: 15 residues. Germline V lookup: CDR1 MDHEN, CDR2 SYDVKM. In DNA, the CDR3 is TGTGCCAGCAGTTGGACTAGCGGGAGGGCCTACGAGCAGTACTTC. This gives the protein CASSWTSGRAYEQYF.

The chain couples TRBV29-1 to TRBJ1-2; 8 nucleotides agree with TRBD1. V shed 7 bases and J 7 bases; nucleotides not matched to a gene: 14. Germline lookup yields CDR1 SQVTM and CDR2 ANQGSEA. This CDR3 is 14 amino acids long. CDR3 residues: CSARDGQGGTGYTF. The CDR3 DNA follows: TGCAGCGCAAGAGACGGACAGGGAGGTACTGGCTACACCTTC. Complete variable domain (other parts from reference TRBV29-1 and TRBJ1-2): SAVISQKPSRDICQRGTSLTIQCQVDSQVTMMFWYRQQPGQSLTLIATANQGSEATYESGFVIDKFPISRPNLTFSTLTVSNMSPEDSSIYLCSARDGQGGTGYTFGSGTRLTVV.

CDR3 sequence reads: CASSTGTVSYEQYF. The CDR3 bases are TGTGCCAGCAGCACAGGGACAGTCAGCTACGAGCAGTACTTC. J is TRBJ2-7 and V is TRBV7-2; 7 bases agree with TRBD1. CDR3 length: 14 residues. The V gene's germline CDR1 is SGHTA and CDR2 FQGNSA. The junction had 7 bases not matched to a gene; V was cut back by 5 bases and J by 3 bases.

V is TRBV7-3 and J is TRBJ1-1; D uncertain. The ends were cut back, 1 base at V and 3 bases at J, with 12 bases in the middle. Germline V gene sequence: CDR1 SGHTA, CDR2 FQGTGA. There are 15 residues in the CDR3. DNA of the CDR3: TGTGCCAGCAGCTTAAATGCAGGATCCTACACTGAAGCTTTCTTT. This codes for CASSLNAGSYTEAFF.

The chain combines TRBV19 with TRBJ1-5; 7 nucleotides match TRBD1. The CDR3 length is 15 residues. J lost 0 bases, V lost 5 bases, and 4 bases had no gene match. Germline V gene sequence: CDR1 LNHDA, CDR2 SQIVND (reference sequence). In DNA form, the CDR3 reads TGTGCCAGTAGTGTGGACAGGTATAGCAATCAGCCCCAGCATTTT. This gives the protein CASSVDRYSNQPQHF.

The rearrangement joins TRBV7-2 to TRBJ1-1; perhaps TRBD1 as D (6 bases). The CDR3 sequence is 14 residues long. Germline values: CDR1 SGHTA, CDR2 FQGNSA. Deletions cut 3 bases from V and 12 bases from J, with 20 bases between. CDR3: CASSFQSPGGRSFF. The DNA for the CDR3 is TGTGCCAGCAGCTTCCAGTCCCCGGGGGGCAGGTCTTTCTTT.

This rearrangement joins TRBV19 to TRBJ2-6; TRBD1 agrees at 7 bases. V was pared by 5 bases and J by 7 bases, with 14 bases of the junction left unmatched. The CDR3 consists of 17 residues. The V gene's germline CDR1 is LNHDA and CDR2 SQIVND (reference sequence). The CDR3 DNA is TGTGCCAGTAGTTGGACAGGCAACCTCTGGGATGCCAACGTCCTGACTTTC. Its protein product is CASSWTGNLWDANVLTF.

CDR3 in amino acids: CASSQDGRRGAWNTEAFF. CDR3 in DNA: TGCGCCAGCAGCCAAGATGGACGGCGGGGGGCATGGAACACTGAAGCTTTCTTT. The V call is TRBV4-3, the J call TRBJ1-1; a weak D match, TRBD1 (6 bases). V lost 0 bases and J lost 1, with 18 bases in between. The CDR3 is 18 residues long. From germline, CDR1 is LGHNA and CDR2 YSLEER.

The chain is built from TRBV4-2 and TRBJ2-3, with D perhaps matching TRBD2 (5 bases). There are 17 residues in the CDR3. V lost 0 bases and J lost 0, with 13 bases in between. The germline gives CDR1 LGHNA, CDR2 YNFKEQ. CDR3 protein: CASSQEWASRSTDTQYF. CDR3 nucleotide sequence: TGTGCCAGCAGCCAAGAATGGGCTAGCCGAAGCACAGATACGCAGTATTTT.

The chain employs TRBV5-1 and TRBJ2-3, with TRBD2 identical over 9 bases. The germline gives CDR1 SGHRS, CDR2 YFSETQ. The CDR3 is 17 amino acids. V was clipped by 4 bases and J by 4 bases; unmatched bases: 13. CDR3 DNA: TGCGCCAGCAGCCCCTCAACCTTAGCGGGAGCCGCAGATACGCAGTATTTT. It translates to CASSPSTLAGAADTQYF. Drawing the rest from reference TRBV5-1 and TRBJ2-3, the complete variable domain is KAGVTQTPRYLIKTRGQQVTLSCSPISGHRSVSWYQQTPGQGLQFLFEYFSETQRNKGNFPGRFSGRQFSNSRSEMNVSTLELGDSALYLCASSPSTLAGAADTQYFGPGTRLTVL.